Below are 3 T cell receptor beta chains sequenced from a single sample in a study of T-cell memory formation after mild COVID-19. TCRdb reprocessed the 5' RACE reads via MiXCR and lists one record per CDR3 protein. The sample contains about 280,000 distinct CDR3 sequences, roughly 8.2% of which appear only once. The sequenced sample was PBMCs or a T cell subset sorted from them (not recorded which). Source of these receptors: a man younger than 35 who had mild COVID-19 (a few samples of this study predate the infection). Cell type and time point are not known.

The chain recombines TRBV16 with TRBJ1-6; perhaps TRBD1 as D (6 bases). Germline V CDR1 and CDR2: KGHSY, FQNENV. This CDR3 comprises 14 residues. V lost 5 bases, J lost 10 bases, and 15 bases lay in between. The DNA for the CDR3 is TGTGCCAGCAGCACCCTCGGGGGCGACTCACCCCTCCACTTT. It translates to CASSTLGGDSPLHF.

The CDR3 coding sequence is TGTGCCAGCAGTTTGGGGGACATTGATCAGCCCCAGCATTTT. Translating gives CASSLGDIDQPQHF. The chain is built from TRBV12-3 or TRBV12-4 and TRBJ1-5, with a tentative D call TRBD1 (6 bases). This CDR3 is built from 14 residues. Deletions cut 3 bases from V and 5 bases from J, with 11 bases between.

The chain uses TRBV3-1 and TRBJ2-1; 7 bases are shared with TRBD1. The J call may be wrong; the DNA end is better matched by TRBJ2-5. The CDR3 sequence is 16 residues long. Germline V gene sequence: CDR1 LGHDT, CDR2 YNNKEL (reference sequence). CDR3 residues: CASSQEARGNQETQYF. The CDR3 DNA follows: TGTGCCAGCAGCCAAGAGGCCAGGGGGAACCAAGAGACCCAGTACTTC.